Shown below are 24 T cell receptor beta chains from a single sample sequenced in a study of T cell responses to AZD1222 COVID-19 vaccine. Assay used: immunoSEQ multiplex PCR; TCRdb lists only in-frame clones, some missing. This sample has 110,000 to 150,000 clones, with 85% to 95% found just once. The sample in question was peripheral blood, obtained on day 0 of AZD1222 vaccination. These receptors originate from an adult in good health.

In DNA, the CDR3 is TGTGCCAGCAGCAAATGGGCAGTACTCTATGGCTACACCTTC. Its translation: CASSKWAVLYGYTF. V is TRBV21-1 and J is TRBJ1-2; the table's D call TRBD1 went unverified against the DNA. TRBV21-1 represents a pseudogene. The CDR3 totals 14 residues.

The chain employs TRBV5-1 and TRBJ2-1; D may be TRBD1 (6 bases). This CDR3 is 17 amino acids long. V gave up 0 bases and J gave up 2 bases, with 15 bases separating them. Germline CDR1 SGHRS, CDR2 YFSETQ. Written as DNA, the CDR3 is TGCGCCAGCAGCTTGGTAGGGGCAGGGGAACCCTACAATGAGCAGTTCTTC. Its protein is CASSLVGAGEPYNEQFF.

The CDR3 DNA reads TGTGCCAGCAGTTCCGGGACTAGCGGACCCGCCACAGATACGCAGTATTTT. This translates into CASSSGTSGPATDTQYF. The genes are TRBV28 and TRBJ2-3; TRBD2 matches 11 bases. Germline CDR1 MDHEN, CDR2 SYDVKM. V shed 4 bases and J 2 bases; nucleotides not matched to a gene: 8. The CDR3 is made up of 17 amino acids.

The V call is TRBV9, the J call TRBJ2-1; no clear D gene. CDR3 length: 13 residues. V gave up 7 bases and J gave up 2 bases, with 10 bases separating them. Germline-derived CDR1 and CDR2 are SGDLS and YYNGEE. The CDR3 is CASAYSTYNEQFF. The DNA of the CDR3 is TGTGCCAGCGCCTATAGTACCTACAATGAGCAGTTCTTC.

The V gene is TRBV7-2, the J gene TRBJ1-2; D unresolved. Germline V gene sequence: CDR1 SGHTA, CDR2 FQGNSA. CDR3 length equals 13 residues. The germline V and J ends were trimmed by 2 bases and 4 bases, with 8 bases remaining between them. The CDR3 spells CASSLSASYGYTF. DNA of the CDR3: TGTGCCAGCAGCTTATCGGCAAGCTATGGCTACACCTTC.

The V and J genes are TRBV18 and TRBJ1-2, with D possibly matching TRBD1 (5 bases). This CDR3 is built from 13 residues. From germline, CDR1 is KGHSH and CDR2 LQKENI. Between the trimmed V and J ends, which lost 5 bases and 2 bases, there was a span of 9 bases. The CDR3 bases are TGTGCCAGCTCAGAGACAGTAAACTATGGCTACACCTTC. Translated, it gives CASSETVNYGYTF. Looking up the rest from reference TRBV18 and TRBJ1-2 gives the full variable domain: NAGVMQNPRHLVRRRGQEARLRCSPMKGHSHVYWYRQLPEEGLKFMVYLQKENIIDESGMPKERFSAEFPKEGPSILRIQQVVRGDSAAYFCASSETVNYGYTFGSGTRLTVV.

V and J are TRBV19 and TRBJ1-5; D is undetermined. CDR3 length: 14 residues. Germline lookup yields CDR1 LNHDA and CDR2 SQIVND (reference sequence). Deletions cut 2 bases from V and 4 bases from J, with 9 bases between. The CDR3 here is CASSISTENQPQHF. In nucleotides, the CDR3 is TGTGCCAGTAGTATATCCACGGAAAATCAGCCCCAGCATTTT.

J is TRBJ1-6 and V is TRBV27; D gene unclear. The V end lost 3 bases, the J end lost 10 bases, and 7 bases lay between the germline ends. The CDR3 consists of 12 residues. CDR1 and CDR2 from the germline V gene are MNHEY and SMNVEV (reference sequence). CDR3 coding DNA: TGTGCCAGCAGTTTCCGCGAATCACCCCTCCACTTT. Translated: CASSFRESPLHF.

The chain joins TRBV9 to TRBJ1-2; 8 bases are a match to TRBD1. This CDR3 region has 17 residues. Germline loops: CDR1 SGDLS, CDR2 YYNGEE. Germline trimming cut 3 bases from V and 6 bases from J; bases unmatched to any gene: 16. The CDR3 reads CASSARKLGQGPHGYTF. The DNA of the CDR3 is TGTGCCAGCAGCGCCCGCAAACTCGGACAGGGCCCTCATGGCTACACCTTC.

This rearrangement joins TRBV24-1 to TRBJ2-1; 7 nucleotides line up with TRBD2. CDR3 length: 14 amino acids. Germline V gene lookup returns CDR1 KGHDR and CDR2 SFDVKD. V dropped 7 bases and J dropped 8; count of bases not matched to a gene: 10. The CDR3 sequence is CATSDRSGFHEQFF. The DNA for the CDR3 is TGTGCCACCAGCGACCGTAGCGGGTTCCATGAGCAGTTCTTC.

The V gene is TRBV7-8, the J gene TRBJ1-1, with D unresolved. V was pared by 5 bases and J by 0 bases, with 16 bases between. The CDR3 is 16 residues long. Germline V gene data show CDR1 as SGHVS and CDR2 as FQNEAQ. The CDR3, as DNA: TGTGCCAGCAGCGCCCGACGGATAGCTATGAACACTGAAGCTTTCTTT. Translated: CASSARRIAMNTEAFF.

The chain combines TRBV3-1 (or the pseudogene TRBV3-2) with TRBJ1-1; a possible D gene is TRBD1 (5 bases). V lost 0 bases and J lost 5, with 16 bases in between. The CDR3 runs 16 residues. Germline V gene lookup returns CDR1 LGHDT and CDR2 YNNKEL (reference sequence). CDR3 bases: TGTGCCAGCAGCCAAGATTTTATCGGCGCAGGGACTGAAGCTTTCTTT. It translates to CASSQDFIGAGTEAFF.

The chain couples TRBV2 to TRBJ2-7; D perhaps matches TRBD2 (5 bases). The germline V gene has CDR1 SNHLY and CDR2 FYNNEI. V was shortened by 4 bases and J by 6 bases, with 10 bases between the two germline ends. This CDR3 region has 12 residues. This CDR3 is CASSGSSGEQYF. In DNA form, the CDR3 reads TGTGCCAGCAGTGGGTCGAGCGGCGAGCAGTACTTC. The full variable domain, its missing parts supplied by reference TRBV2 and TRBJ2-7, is EPEVTQTPSHQVTQMGQEVILRCVPISNHLYFYWYRQILGQKVEFLVSFYNNEISEKSEIFDDQFSVERPDGSNFTLKIRSTKLEDSAMYFCASSGSSGEQYFGPGTRLTVT.

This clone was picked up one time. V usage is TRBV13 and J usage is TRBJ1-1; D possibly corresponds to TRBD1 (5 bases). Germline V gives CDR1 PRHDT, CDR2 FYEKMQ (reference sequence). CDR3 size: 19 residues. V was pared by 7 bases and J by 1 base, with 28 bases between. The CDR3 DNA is TGTGCCAGCACCAAACGGGGATACCAGGGTTCTCAGACGAACACTGAAGCTTTCTTT. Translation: CASTKRGYQGSQTNTEAFF.

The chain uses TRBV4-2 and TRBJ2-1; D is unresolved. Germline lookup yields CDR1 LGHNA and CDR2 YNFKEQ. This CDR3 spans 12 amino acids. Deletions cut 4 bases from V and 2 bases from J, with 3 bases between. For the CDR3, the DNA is TGTGCCAGCAGCCGCGCCTACAATGAGCAGTTCTTC. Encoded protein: CASSRAYNEQFF.

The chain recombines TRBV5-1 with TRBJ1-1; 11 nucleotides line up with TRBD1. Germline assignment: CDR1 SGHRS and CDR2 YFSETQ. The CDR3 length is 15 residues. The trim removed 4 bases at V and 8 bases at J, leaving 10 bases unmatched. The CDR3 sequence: CASSGSPGQGEEAFF. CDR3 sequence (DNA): TGCGCCAGCAGCGGTTCTCCGGGACAGGGGGAGGAAGCTTTCTTT.

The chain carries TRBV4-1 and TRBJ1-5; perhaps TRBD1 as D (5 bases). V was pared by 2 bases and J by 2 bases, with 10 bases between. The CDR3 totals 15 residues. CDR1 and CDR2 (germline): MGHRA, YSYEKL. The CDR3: CASSQQGIGNQPQHF. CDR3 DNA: TGCGCCAGCAGCCAACAGGGAATCGGCAATCAGCCCCAGCATTTT.

The CDR3, as DNA: TGTGCCAGCAGCCCTCCCCTAGCGGGAGGGCTCGGGGGGAATGAGCAGTTCTTC. Protein sequence: CASSPPLAGGLGGNEQFF. This chain connects TRBV11-2 to TRBJ2-1; TRBD2 agrees at 12 bases. CDR3 length: 18 residues. Trimming removed 5 bases from V and 7 bases from J; junction bases left unmatched: 15. Germline lookup yields CDR1 SGHAT and CDR2 FQNNGV.

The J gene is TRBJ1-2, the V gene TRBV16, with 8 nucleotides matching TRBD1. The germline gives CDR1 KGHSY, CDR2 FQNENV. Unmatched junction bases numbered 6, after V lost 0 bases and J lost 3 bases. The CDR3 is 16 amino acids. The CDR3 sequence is CASSQSQGAADYGYTF. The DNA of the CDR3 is TGTGCCAGCAGCCAATCGCAGGGGGCAGCGGACTATGGCTACACCTTC.

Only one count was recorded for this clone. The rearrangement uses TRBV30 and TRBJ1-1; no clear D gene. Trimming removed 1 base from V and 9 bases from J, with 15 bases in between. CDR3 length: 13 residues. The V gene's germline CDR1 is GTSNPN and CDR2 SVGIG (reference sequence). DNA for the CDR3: TGTGCCTGGAGTGCTAGCGGGAACCCTAAAGCTTTCTTT. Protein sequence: CAWSASGNPKAFF.

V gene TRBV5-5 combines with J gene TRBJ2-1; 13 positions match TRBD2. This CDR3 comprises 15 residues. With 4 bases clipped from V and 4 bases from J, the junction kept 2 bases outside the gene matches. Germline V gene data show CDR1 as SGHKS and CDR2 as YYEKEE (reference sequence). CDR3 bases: TGTGCCAGCAGCGGGACTAGCGGGGCATACAATGAGCAGTTCTTC. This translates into CASSGTSGAYNEQFF.

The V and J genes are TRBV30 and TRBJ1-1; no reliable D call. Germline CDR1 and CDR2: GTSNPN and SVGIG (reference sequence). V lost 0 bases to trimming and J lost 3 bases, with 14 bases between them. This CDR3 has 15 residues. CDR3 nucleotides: TGTGCCTGGAGTGTACATCCTCGTGGCGACACTGAAGCTTTCTTT. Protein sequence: CAWSVHPRGDTEAFF.

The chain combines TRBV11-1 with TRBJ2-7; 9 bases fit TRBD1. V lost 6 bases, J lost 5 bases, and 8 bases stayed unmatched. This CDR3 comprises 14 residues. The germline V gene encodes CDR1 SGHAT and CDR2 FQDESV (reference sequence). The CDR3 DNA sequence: TGTGCCAGCAGTAGTTCGGGACAGGGTAACGAGCAGTACTTC. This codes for CASSSSGQGNEQYF.

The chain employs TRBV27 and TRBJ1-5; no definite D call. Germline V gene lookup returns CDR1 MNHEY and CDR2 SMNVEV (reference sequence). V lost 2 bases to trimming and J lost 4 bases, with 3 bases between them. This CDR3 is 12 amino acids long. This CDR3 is CASSLPNQPQHF. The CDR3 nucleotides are TGTGCCAGCAGTTTACCGAATCAGCCCCAGCATTTT.